This passage covers 11 T cell receptor beta chains from one sample sequenced in a study of T cells in Graves' hyperthyroidism and ophthalmopathy. It was RNA transcripts that yielded the amplified TCR beta CDR3 regions. Using the HTBI primer set, a first-round RT-PCR was run on the TCR CDR3. TCRdb passed the multiplex PCR reads through MiXCR, listing each CDR3 protein once. The sample shows around 760,000 distinct CDR3 sequences, 30% to 40% of them seen only once. Sequencing was carried out using blood. These receptor sequences come from a woman between 35 and 50 years old with Graves' hyperthyroidism.

A few counts support this clonotype. The gene calls are TRBV20-1 and TRBJ1-1, with 10 nucleotides matching TRBD1. The CDR3 loop spans 14 amino acids. The germline CDR1 and CDR2 sequences are DFQATT and SNEGSKA (reference sequence). Trimming at V came to 6 bases and at J to 6 bases, leaving 10 bases not matched to a gene. Here the CDR3 reads CSARQGARFSEAFF. CDR3 nucleotide sequence: TGCAGTGCCAGACAGGGGGCGCGGTTCTCTGAAGCTTTCTTT.

The chain recombines TRBV2 with TRBJ1-1, with 9 bases that match TRBD1. V was clipped by 10 bases and J by 1 base; unmatched bases: 7. CDR1 and CDR2 from the germline V gene are SNHLY and FYNNEI. The length of the CDR3 is 14 residues. The CDR3 DNA reads as TGTGCCATCAAGGGGGACAGGGAGAACACTGAAGCTTTCTTT. Translated, it gives CAIKGDRENTEAFF. Supplemented by reference TRBV2 and TRBJ1-1, the full variable domain reads EPEVTQTPSHQVTQMGQEVILRCVPISNHLYFYWYRQILGQKVEFLVSFYNNEISEKSEIFDDQFSVERPDGSNFTLKIRSTKLEDSAMYFCAIKGDRENTEAFFGQGTRLTVV.

This clonotype has more than one count but fewer than ten. The chain couples TRBV19 to TRBJ1-1; tentative D call: TRBD1 (6 bases). The germline V gene has CDR1 LNHDA and CDR2 SQIVND (reference sequence). The CDR3 sequence is 15 residues long. The V gene lost 4 bases and the J gene lost 6 bases, with 18 bases spanning the gap. As DNA, the CDR3 is TGTGCCAGTAGTAGAGCTCGGGGGGCAGGCTCTGAAGCTTTCTTT. It yields the protein CASSRARGAGSEAFF. Using reference TRBV19 and TRBJ1-1 for the parts outside the CDR3, the full variable domain is DGGITQSPKYLFRKEGQNVTLSCEQNLNHDAMYWYRQDPGQGLRLIYYSQIVNDFQKGDIAEGYSVSREKKESFPLTVTSAQKNPTAFYLCASSRARGAGSEAFFGQGTRLTVV.

In this sample, this clonotype turned up many times. The rearrangement uses TRBV12-3 or TRBV12-4 and TRBJ1-1; D unclear. The CDR3 runs 14 residues. V was pared by 6 bases and J by 1 base, with 12 bases between. CDR3 nucleotide sequence: TGTGCCAGCAGCCCCCGGGAGAGGAACACTGAAGCTTTCTTT. Encoded protein: CASSPRERNTEAFF.

The chain joins TRBV19 to TRBJ1-6, with TRBD1 identical over 8 bases. CDR3 length equals 14 residues. The ends lost 4 bases at V and 7 bases at J; junction bases unmatched: 3. Germline-derived CDR1 and CDR2 are LNHDA and SQIVND (reference sequence). CDR3 amino acids: CASSTGTGNSPLHF. The DNA of the CDR3 is TGTGCCAGTAGTACGGGGACAGGAAATTCACCCCTCCACTTT.

CDR3 sequence reads: CSALGTASTDTQYF. CDR3 sequence (DNA): TGCAGTGCTTTAGGGACGGCCAGCACAGATACGCAGTATTTT. The rearrangement joins TRBV20-1 to TRBJ2-3; the D call may be TRBD1 or TRBD2 (5 bases each). The CDR3 covers 14 residues. Germline V gene lookup returns CDR1 DFQATT and CDR2 SNEGSKA (reference sequence). V was pared by 5 bases and J by 0 bases, with 12 bases between.

As to this clonotype: A much larger clone is a single base away; this may be a read error. The J gene is TRBJ1-5, the V gene TRBV7-2, with 7 nucleotides matching TRBD1. Losses at the gene ends were 5 bases for V and 4 bases for J; bases not matched to a gene: 11. Germline-derived CDR1 and CDR2 are SGHTA and FQGNSA. CDR3 length: 16 residues. The CDR3 nucleotides are TGTGCCAGCAGCCTCCGGGACAGCTTAGGAAATCAGCCCCAGCATTTT. It is translated as CASSLRDSLGNQPQHF.

The table lists this clonotype with a few counts. The genes are TRBV7-9 and TRBJ1-1; D is possibly TRBD1 (6 bases). CDR1 is SEHNR and CDR2 is FQNEAQ in the germline V gene (reference sequence). V was cut by 5 bases and J by 7 bases, with 17 bases left in between. The CDR3 extends over 14 amino acids. For the CDR3, the DNA is TGTGCCAGCAGCCAATCAGGGGCCATAATTGAAGCTTTCTTT. Amino acid sequence: CASSQSGAIIEAFF.

This clonotype was recorded many times. The rearrangement uses TRBV9 and TRBJ1-2; a possible D gene is TRBD1 (5 bases). Between the trimmed V and J ends, which lost 1 base and 4 bases, there was a span of 11 bases. The CDR3 is 14 residues long. Germline V lookup: CDR1 SGDLS, CDR2 YYNGEE. As DNA, the CDR3 is TGTGCCAGCAGCGTATCGGACATTGGCTATGGCTACACCTTC. Translating it yields CASSVSDIGYGYTF.

The chain employs TRBV7-9 and TRBJ2-7, with no clear D. The germline V gene encodes CDR1 SEHNR and CDR2 FQNEAQ (reference sequence). CDR3 size: 14 residues. V gave up 4 bases and J gave up 5 bases, with 15 bases separating them. As DNA, the CDR3 is TGTGCCAGCAGCTGGTGGGGTGACCGGGACGAGCAGTACTTC. The encoded protein is CASSWWGDRDEQYF.

The chain couples TRBV25-1 to TRBJ2-1; D might be TRBD2 (5 bases). Germline-derived CDR1 and CDR2 are MGHDK and SYGVNS. The length of the CDR3 is 16 residues. V lost 4 bases and J lost 0, with 13 bases in between. The CDR3 bases are TGTGCCAGCAGTGCTCGACTATCAAGCTCCTACAATGAGCAGTTCTTC. As protein: CASSARLSSSYNEQFF.